The clone carrying this T cell receptor (beta chain) was detected only a few times. TCRdb ran MiXCR on the RT-PCR reads and lists one entry per CDR3 protein. The data show 150,000 to 200,000 distinct CDR3 sequences, with approximately 12% seen just once and over 25% held by the top ten. Trimming pared 0 bases from V and 5 bases from J, leaving 13 bases between. This CDR3 is built from 15 residues. CDR1 is LGHDT, CDR2 YNNKEL, per germline (reference sequence). The data belong to a study of response to subunit inactivated influenza vaccine. These data were likewise used in another study, on T cells expressing NK-cell markers. From that second work: TCR beta cDNA was made by 5'RACE template switching with UMIs.

The sequence was obtained from a man aged 50-60 years who received an inactivated influenza vaccine. The chain recombines TRBV3-1 with TRBJ2-5; D gene uncertain. Sequenced material: CD8+ T cells sorted from PBMCs, taken 12 days after vaccination. The CDR3 here is CASSQDWDTWETQYF. The CDR3 DNA reads as TGTGCCAGCAGCCAAGATTGGGATACTTGGGAGACCCAGTACTTC.